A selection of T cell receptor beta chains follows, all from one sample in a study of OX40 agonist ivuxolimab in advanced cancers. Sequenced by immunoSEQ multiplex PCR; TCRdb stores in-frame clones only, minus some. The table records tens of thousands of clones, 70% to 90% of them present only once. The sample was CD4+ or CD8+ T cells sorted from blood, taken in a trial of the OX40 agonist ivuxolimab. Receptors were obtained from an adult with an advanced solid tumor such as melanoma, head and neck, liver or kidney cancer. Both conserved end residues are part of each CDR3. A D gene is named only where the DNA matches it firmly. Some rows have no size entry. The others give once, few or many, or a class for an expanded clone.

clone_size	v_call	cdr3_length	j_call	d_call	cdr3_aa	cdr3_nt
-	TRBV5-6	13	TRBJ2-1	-	CASSLGGIGQQFF	TGTGCCAGCAGCTTGGGAGGGATCGGGCAACAGTTCTTC
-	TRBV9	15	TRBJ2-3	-	CASSVEGPGTDTQYF	TGTGCCAGCAGCGTAGAAGGTCCGGGAACAGATACGCAGTATTTT
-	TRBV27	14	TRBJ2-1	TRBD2	CASSSGTSGKEQFF	TGTGCCAGCAGTTCGGGGACTAGCGGGAAAGAGCAGTTCTTC
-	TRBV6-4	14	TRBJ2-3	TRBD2	CASSGTSGTDTQYF	TGTGCCAGCAGTGGGACTAGCGGCACAGATACGCAGTATTTT
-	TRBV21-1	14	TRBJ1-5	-	CASDRGYSNQPQHF	TGTGCCAGCGACAGGGGTTATAGCAATCAGCCCCAGCATTTT
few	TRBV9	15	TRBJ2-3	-	CASSLHAGTTDTQYF	TGTGCCAGCAGCCTACACGCGGGTACAACAGATACGCAGTATTTT
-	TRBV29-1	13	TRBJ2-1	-	CSVDSDKMHEQFF	TGCAGCGTTGACTCGGACAAGATGCATGAGCAGTTCTTC
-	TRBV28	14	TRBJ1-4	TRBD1	CASSFRGRNEKLFF	TGTGCCAGCAGTTTTAGGGGGCGGAATGAAAAACTGTTTTTT
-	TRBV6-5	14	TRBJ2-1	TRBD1	CASSYATGFNEQFF	TGTGCCAGCAGTTACGCGACAGGGTTCAATGAGCAGTTCTTC
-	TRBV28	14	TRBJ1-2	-	CALSPPGLNYGYTF	TGTGCCCTATCCCCGCCAGGTCTTAATTACGGCTACACCTTC
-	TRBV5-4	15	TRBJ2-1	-	CASSLRLGEYNEQFF	TGTGCCAGCAGCCTACGACTAGGGGAATACAATGAGCAGTTCTTC
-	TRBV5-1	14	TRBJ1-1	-	CASSLDGLNTEAFF	TGCGCCAGCAGCTTGGACGGATTGAACACTGAAGCTTTCTTT
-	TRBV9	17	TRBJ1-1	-	CASSVTGARGMNTEAFF	TGTGCCAGCAGCGTAACCGGGGCGAGGGGGATGAACACTGAAGCTTTCTTT
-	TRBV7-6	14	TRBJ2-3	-	CASSRIGPTDTQYF	TGTGCCAGCAGCCGAATTGGACCGACAGATACGCAGTATTTT
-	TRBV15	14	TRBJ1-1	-	CATKDSATNTEAFF	TGTGCCACCAAAGACAGCGCCACGAACACTGAAGCTTTCTTT
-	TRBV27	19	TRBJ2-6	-	CASSLFGEGPSSGANVLTF	TGTGCCAGCAGTTTATTCGGTGAGGGCCCAAGCTCTGGGGCCAACGTCCTGACTTTC
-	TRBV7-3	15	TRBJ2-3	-	CASSPTAFLTDTQYF	TGTGCCAGCAGCCCTACAGCTTTTCTCACAGATACGCAGTATTTT
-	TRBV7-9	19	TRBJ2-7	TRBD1	CASSRLPDTTGGSLNEQYF	TGTGCCAGCAGCAGACTACCGGACACGACAGGGGGAAGTTTGAACGAGCAGTACTTC